This T cell receptor beta chain is drawn from a study of shared clonotypes between healthy human individuals. Study-level findings and limits: Of the naive CD4 clonotypes, around 4.7% were shared across a handful of donors. Relative to memory subsets, naive subsets generally showed larger estimated richness. With few donors, the genetic and exposure-history diversity represented was limited.

The repertoire was sequenced with immunoSEQ multiplex PCR; TCRdb's copy has only in-frame clones and lacks some. Of about 1 million clones in the sample, about 75% were seen once. CDR1 MNHEY and CDR2 SMNVEV come from the germline V gene (reference sequence). Trimming stripped 8 bases from V and 7 bases from J, with 18 bases between. The CDR3 spans 15 residues. Note on this clone: Its specificity is unknown.

The origin of this receptor is a man younger than 35 in good health. Sequencing was carried out using memory CD4+ T cells sorted from blood. Subset: CD45RA-negative fraction. The chain combines TRBV27 with TRBJ1-6; D is uncertain. CDR3 protein: CASRPMDLRNSPLHF. The DNA for the CDR3 is TGTGCCAGCCGACCGATGGACCTGAGGAATTCACCCCTCCACTTT.